A single T cell receptor (beta chain) is shown here with its context. The antigen is not known. The junction and the germline gene differ at one end; a read error may be behind it. Multiplex touch-down PCR with TRB-A/B primers amplified rearranged V-D-J TRB sequences. TCRdb called the multiplex PCR reads again in MiXCR, with one record for every CDR3 protein. This sample has more than 7,000 distinct CDR3 sequences, with approximately 30% found just once. TCR beta rearrangements were amplified from peripheral blood genomic DNA. This sample stems from a study of T cell repertoires in aging, cancer and after chemotherapy. Looking at the study overall: Donor ages fell into six groups from 30 or younger up to 70 or older. About 10 million TCR reads made up the full dataset. Study-wide results and caveats: No conclusions about immunological memory after chemotherapy can be drawn from the repertoire data. Across the chemotherapy interval, each cancer cohort showed higher median generation probability, suggesting thymic rebound.

Germline V gives CDR1 SGHTA, CDR2 FQGNSA. This CDR3 region has 14 residues. J is TRBJ2-3 and V is TRBV7-2; D is unclear. Sequenced: blood. The receptor was isolated from a human donor in good health. The CDR3 DNA follows: TGTGCCAGAAGCTTCGGAAGCCGCACAGATACGCAGTATTTT. It specifies CARSFGSRTDTQYF.